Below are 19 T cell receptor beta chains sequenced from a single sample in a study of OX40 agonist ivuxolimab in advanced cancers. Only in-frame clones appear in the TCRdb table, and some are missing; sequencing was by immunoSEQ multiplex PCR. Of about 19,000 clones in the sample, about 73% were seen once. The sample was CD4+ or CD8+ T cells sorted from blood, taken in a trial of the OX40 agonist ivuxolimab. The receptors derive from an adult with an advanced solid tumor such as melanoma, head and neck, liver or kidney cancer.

CDR3 sequence: CASSEEMLGLAGAYEQYF. CDR3 nucleotide sequence: TGTGCCAGCAGTGAAGAGATGTTGGGGCTAGCGGGAGCTTACGAGCAGTACTTC. The gene calls are TRBV6-1 and TRBJ2-7, with TRBD2 identical over 10 bases. This CDR3 region has 18 residues. Trimming took 1 base from V and 4 from J; bases not matched to a gene: 13. Germline V gene lookup returns CDR1 MNHNS and CDR2 SASEGT.

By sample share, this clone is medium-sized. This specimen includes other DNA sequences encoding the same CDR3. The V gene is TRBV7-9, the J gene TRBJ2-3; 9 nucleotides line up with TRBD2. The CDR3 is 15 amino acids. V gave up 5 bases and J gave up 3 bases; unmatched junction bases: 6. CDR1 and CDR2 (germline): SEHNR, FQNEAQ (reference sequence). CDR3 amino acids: CASSPSGISTDTQYF. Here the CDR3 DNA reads TGTGCCAGCAGCCCTAGCGGGATCTCAACAGATACGCAGTATTTT.

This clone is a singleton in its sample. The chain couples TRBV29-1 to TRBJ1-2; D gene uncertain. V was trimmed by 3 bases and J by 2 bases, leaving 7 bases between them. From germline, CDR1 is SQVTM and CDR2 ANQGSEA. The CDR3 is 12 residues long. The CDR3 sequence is CSVEDGNYGYTF. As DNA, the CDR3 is TGCAGCGTTGAGGACGGGAACTATGGCTACACCTTC.

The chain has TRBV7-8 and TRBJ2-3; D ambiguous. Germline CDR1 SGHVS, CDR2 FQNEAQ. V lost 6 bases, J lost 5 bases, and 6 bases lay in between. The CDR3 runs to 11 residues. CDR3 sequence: CASRGEDTQYF. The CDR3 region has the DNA TGTGCCAGCAGAGGCGAAGATACGCAGTATTTT. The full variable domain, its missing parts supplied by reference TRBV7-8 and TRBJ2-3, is GAGVSQSPRYKVAKRGQDVALRCDPISGHVSLFWYQQALGQGPEFLTYFQNEAQLDKSGLPSDRFFAERPEGSVSTLKIQRTQQEDSAVYLCASRGEDTQYFGPGTRLTVL.

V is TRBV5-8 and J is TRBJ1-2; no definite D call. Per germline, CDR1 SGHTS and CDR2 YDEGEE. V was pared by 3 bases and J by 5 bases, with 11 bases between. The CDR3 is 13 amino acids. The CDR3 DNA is TGTGCCAGCAGCTCAGGAGAACTGTATGGCTACACCTTC. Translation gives CASSSGELYGYTF. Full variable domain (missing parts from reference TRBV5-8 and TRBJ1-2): EAGVTQSPTHLIKTRGQQATLRCSPISGHTSVYWYQQALGLGLQFLLWYDEGEERNRGNFPPRFSGRQFPNYSSELNVNALELEDSALYLCASSSGELYGYTFGSGTRLTVV.

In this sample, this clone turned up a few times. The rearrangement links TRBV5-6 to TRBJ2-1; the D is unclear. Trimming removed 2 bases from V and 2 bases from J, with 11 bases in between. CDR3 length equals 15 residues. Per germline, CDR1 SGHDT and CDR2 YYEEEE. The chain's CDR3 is CASSLFDAPYNEQFF. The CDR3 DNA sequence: TGTGCCAGCAGCTTATTCGACGCTCCCTACAATGAGCAGTTCTTC.

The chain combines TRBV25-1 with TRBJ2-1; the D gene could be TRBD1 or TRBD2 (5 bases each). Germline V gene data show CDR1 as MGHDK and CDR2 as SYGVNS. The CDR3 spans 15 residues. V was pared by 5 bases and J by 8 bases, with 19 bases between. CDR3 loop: CASSPWGTDLDEQFF. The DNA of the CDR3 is TGTGCCAGCAGTCCATGGGGGACGGACTTGGATGAGCAGTTCTTC.

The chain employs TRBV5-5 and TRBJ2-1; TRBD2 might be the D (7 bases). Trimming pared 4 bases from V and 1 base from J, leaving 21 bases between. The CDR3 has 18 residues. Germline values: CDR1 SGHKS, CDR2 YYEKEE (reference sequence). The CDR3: CASSHPGGGSLSYNEQFF. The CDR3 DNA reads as TGTGCCAGCAGCCACCCGGGGGGCGGCTCCCTTTCCTACAATGAGCAGTTCTTC.

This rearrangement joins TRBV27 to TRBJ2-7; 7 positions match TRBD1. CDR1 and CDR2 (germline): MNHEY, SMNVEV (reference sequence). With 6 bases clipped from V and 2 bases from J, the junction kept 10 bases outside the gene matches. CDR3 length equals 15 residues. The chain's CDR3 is CASRHTGTVPYEQYF. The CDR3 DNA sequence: TGTGCCAGCAGACATACCGGGACAGTACCCTACGAGCAGTACTTC.

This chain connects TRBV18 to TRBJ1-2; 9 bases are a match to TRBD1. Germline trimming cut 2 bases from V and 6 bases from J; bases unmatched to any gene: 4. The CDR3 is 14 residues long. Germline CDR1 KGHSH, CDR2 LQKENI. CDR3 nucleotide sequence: TGTGCCAGCTCACCATGGGACAGGGTGGATGGCTACACCTTC. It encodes CASSPWDRVDGYTF.

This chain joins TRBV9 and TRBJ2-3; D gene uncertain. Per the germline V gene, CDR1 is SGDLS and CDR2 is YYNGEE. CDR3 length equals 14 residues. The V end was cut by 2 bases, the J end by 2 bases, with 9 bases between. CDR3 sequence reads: CASSVDGPTDTQYF. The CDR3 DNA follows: TGTGCCAGCAGCGTGGACGGTCCCACAGATACGCAGTATTTT. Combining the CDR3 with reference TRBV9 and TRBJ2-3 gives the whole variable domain DSGVTQTPKHLITATGQRVTLRCSPRSGDLSVYWYQQSLDQGLQFLIQYYNGEERAKGNILERFSAQQFPDLHSELNLSSLELGDSALYFCASSVDGPTDTQYFGPGTRLTVL.

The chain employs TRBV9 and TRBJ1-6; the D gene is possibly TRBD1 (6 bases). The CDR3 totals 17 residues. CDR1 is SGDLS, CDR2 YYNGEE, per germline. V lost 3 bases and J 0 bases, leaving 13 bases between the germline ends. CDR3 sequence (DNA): TGTGCCAGCAGCGGGACAGATTTAAGCTCCTATAATTCACCCCTCCACTTT. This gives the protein CASSGTDLSSYNSPLHF.

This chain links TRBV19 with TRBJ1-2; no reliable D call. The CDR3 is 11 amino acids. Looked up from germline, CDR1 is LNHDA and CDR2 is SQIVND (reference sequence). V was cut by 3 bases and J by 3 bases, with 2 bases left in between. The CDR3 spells CASSMYYGYTF. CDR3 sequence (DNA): TGTGCCAGTAGTATGTACTATGGCTACACCTTC. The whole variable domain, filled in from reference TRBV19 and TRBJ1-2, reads DGGITQSPKYLFRKEGQNVTLSCEQNLNHDAMYWYRQDPGQGLRLIYYSQIVNDFQKGDIAEGYSVSREKKESFPLTVTSAQKNPTAFYLCASSMYYGYTFGSGTRLTVV.

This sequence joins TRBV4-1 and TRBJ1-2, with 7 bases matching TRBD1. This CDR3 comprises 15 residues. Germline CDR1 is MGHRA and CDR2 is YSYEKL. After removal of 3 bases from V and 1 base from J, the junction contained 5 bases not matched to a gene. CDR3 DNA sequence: TGCGCCAGCAGCCACCCGGGACAGATTAACTATGGCTACACCTTC. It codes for CASSHPGQINYGYTF.

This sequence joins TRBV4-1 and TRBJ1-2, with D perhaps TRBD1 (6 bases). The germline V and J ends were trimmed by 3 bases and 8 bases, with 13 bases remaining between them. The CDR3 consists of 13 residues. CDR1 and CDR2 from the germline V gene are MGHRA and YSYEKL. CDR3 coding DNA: TGCGCCAGCAGCCACCCCGGGACATCGGGCTACACCTTC. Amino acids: CASSHPGTSGYTF.

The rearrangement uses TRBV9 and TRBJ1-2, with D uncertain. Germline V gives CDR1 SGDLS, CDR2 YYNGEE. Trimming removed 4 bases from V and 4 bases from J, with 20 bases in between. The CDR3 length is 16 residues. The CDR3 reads CASSPDLGSWSYGYTF. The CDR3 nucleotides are TGTGCCAGCAGCCCTGATTTGGGGTCGTGGTCCTATGGCTACACCTTC.

The CDR3: CASSESEIGQARRQPQHF. The CDR3 DNA sequence: TGCGCCAGCAGTGAGTCGGAGATCGGGCAGGCCCGACGTCAGCCCCAGCATTTT. The chain links TRBV10-2 to TRBJ1-5; D unclear. V was shortened by 0 bases and J by 6 bases, with 21 bases between the two germline ends. Germline V lookup: CDR1 WSHSY, CDR2 SAAADI. CDR3 size: 18 residues.

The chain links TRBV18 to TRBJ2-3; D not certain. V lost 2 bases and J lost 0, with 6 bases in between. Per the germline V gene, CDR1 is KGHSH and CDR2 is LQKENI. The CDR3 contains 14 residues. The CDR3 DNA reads TGTGCCAGCTCACCAACCGGGAGCACAGATACGCAGTATTTT. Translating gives CASSPTGSTDTQYF. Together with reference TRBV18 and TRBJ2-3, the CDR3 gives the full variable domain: NAGVMQNPRHLVRRRGQEARLRCSPMKGHSHVYWYRQLPEEGLKFMVYLQKENIIDESGMPKERFSAEFPKEGPSILRIQQVVRGDSAAYFCASSPTGSTDTQYFGPGTRLTVL.

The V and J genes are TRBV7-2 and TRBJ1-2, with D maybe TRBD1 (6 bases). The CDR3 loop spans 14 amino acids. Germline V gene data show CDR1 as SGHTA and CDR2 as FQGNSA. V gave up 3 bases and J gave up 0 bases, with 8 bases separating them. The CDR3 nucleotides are TGTGCCAGCAGCTTTGGGGGCTCTAACTATGGCTACACCTTC. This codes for CASSFGGSNYGYTF. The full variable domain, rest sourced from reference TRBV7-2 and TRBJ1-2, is GAGVSQSPSNKVTEKGKDVELRCDPISGHTALYWYRQSLGQGLEFLIYFQGNSAPDKSGLPSDRFSAERTGGSVSTLTIQRTQQEDSAVYLCASSFGGSNYGYTFGSGTRLTVV.